The rows below give T cell receptor beta chains drawn from one sample of a study of blood T cell repertoires in COVID-19. TCRdb keeps only in-frame clones here, not all; method: immunoSEQ multiplex PCR. The profile shows roughly 250,000 clones, around 82% of them singletons. Sequencing was done on a sample of PBMCs or T cells enriched from blood (not recorded which). Every receptor here comes from a woman aged 40 to 50 who had been exposed to COVID-19. CDR3s include the opening cysteine and the closing phenylalanine or tryptophan. The D gene is left open where the match is weak. Not every row has a clone size; where given, it reads once, few, many or a size class.

j_gene: TRBJ2-2
abundance: .
d_gene: TRBD1
v_gene: TRBV28
CDR3aa: CASTTGVKGTGELFF
CDR3nt: TGTGCCAGCACCACAGGGGTGAAAGGGACCGGGGAGCTGTTTTTT

j_gene: TRBJ1-2
abundance: .
d_gene: .
v_gene: TRBV5-6
CDR3aa: CASSLGRATYGYTF
CDR3nt: TGTGCCAGCAGCTTGGGCAGGGCCACTTATGGCTACACCTTC

j_gene: TRBJ2-1
abundance: .
d_gene: TRBD2
v_gene: TRBV10-3
CDR3aa: CARTGGPHNEQFF
CDR3nt: TGTGCCAGAACGGGGGGGCCTCACAATGAGCAGTTCTTC

j_gene: TRBJ1-2
abundance: .
d_gene: .
v_gene: TRBV11-2
CDR3aa: CASSLMGANYGYTF
CDR3nt: TGTGCCAGCAGCTTAATGGGAGCTAACTATGGCTACACCTTC

j_gene: TRBJ2-1
abundance: .
d_gene: TRBD1
v_gene: TRBV5-1
CDR3aa: CASSLTAGGHNEQFF
CDR3nt: TGCGCCAGCAGCTTAACGGCAGGGGGCCACAATGAGCAGTTCTTC

j_gene: TRBJ1-2
abundance: .
d_gene: .
v_gene: TRBV12-3/TRBV12-4
CDR3aa: CASSLSPAGGYTF
CDR3nt: TGTGCCAGCAGTTTGTCACCGGCGGGGGGCTACACCTTC

j_gene: TRBJ1-5
abundance: .
d_gene: TRBD1
v_gene: TRBV19
CDR3aa: CASSFPGTGDWGNQPQHF
CDR3nt: TGTGCCAGTAGTTTTCCCGGGACAGGGGATTGGGGCAATCAGCCCCAGCATTTT

j_gene: TRBJ1-5
abundance: .
d_gene: .
v_gene: TRBV19
CDR3aa: CASSTGHYSNQPQHF
CDR3nt: TGTGCCAGTAGTACGGGACATTATAGCAATCAGCCCCAGCATTTT

j_gene: TRBJ2-5
abundance: .
d_gene: .
v_gene: TRBV14
CDR3aa: CASSSAETQYF
CDR3nt: TGTGCCAGCAGCTCCGCGGAGACCCAGTACTTC

j_gene: TRBJ1-2
abundance: .
d_gene: TRBD1
v_gene: TRBV29-1
CDR3aa: CSVESGQGRDGYTF
CDR3nt: TGCAGCGTTGAATCGGGACAGGGCAGAGATGGCTACACCTTC

j_gene: TRBJ2-6
abundance: .
d_gene: .
v_gene: TRBV3-1/TRBV3-2
CDR3aa: CASSQSSGANVLTF
CDR3nt: TGTGCCAGCAGCCAGTCTTCTGGGGCCAACGTCCTGACTTTC

j_gene: TRBJ1-1
abundance: .
d_gene: .
v_gene: TRBV6-5
CDR3aa: CASRGTEAFF
CDR3nt: TGTGCCAGCCGGGGAACTGAAGCTTTCTTT

j_gene: TRBJ2-7
abundance: .
d_gene: .
v_gene: TRBV3-1/TRBV3-2
CDR3aa: CASSQGYSNYEQYF
CDR3nt: TGTGCCAGCAGCCAAGGGTACAGCAACTACGAGCAGTACTTC

j_gene: TRBJ1-5
abundance: .
d_gene: .
v_gene: TRBV5-1
CDR3aa: CASSPGGNQPQHF
CDR3nt: TGCGCCAGCAGCCCGGGGGGCAATCAGCCCCAGCATTTT

j_gene: TRBJ2-7
abundance: .
d_gene: TRBD2
v_gene: TRBV4-2
CDR3aa: CASSQDHGGAFGEQYF
CDR3nt: TGTGCCAGCAGCCAAGATCACGGGGGGGCCTTCGGCGAGCAGTACTTC

j_gene: TRBJ1-2
abundance: .
d_gene: .
v_gene: TRBV5-4
CDR3aa: CASTPRGGWDYGYTF
CDR3nt: TGTGCCAGCACTCCTAGGGGGGGCTGGGACTATGGCTACACCTTC

j_gene: TRBJ2-5
abundance: .
d_gene: .
v_gene: TRBV7-9
CDR3aa: CATAGPRETQYF
CDR3nt: TGTGCCACCGCAGGGCCCCGGGAGACCCAGTACTTC

j_gene: TRBJ2-7
abundance: .
d_gene: TRBD1
v_gene: TRBV3-1/TRBV3-2
CDR3aa: CASSQGGTGDHEQYF
CDR3nt: TGTGCCAGCAGCCAAGGAGGGACAGGGGACCACGAGCAGTACTTC

j_gene: TRBJ2-1
abundance: .
d_gene: .
v_gene: TRBV6-5
CDR3aa: CASSEGSYNEQFF
CDR3nt: TGTGCCAGCAGCGAGGGCTCCTACAATGAGCAGTTCTTC

j_gene: TRBJ1-2
abundance: few
d_gene: .
v_gene: TRBV5-8
CDR3aa: CASTQGYPAYGYTF
CDR3nt: TGTGCCAGCACCCAGGGATATCCGGCCTATGGCTACACCTTC

j_gene: TRBJ2-7
abundance: .
d_gene: TRBD1
v_gene: TRBV6-5
CDR3aa: CASHPWTGRSYEQYF
CDR3nt: TGTGCCAGTCACCCCTGGACAGGCCGCTCCTACGAGCAGTACTTC

j_gene: TRBJ1-1
abundance: .
d_gene: .
v_gene: TRBV12-3/TRBV12-4
CDR3aa: CASSRLSAEAFF
CDR3nt: TGTGCCAGCAGTCGTTTAAGCGCTGAAGCTTTCTTT